These 2 T cell receptor beta chains were all obtained from the same sample, sequenced in a study of identical twins. From the 5' RACE reads, TCRdb called clonotypes with MiXCR, one entry per CDR3 protein. The table has 1.5 million or so distinct CDR3 sequences, around 29% seen once. The sequenced material came from cord blood. The receptor source for this set is a newborn girl in good health.

The table lists this clonotype with a count of one. The chain carries TRBV19 and TRBJ2-4; D not resolved. The J call may be wrong; the DNA end is better matched by TRBJ2-7. Germline V CDR1 and CDR2: LNHDA, SQIVND (reference sequence). The CDR3 spans 10 residues. CDR3 loop: CALRPYEQYF. The CDR3 DNA reads TGTGCCTTAAGACCCTACGAGCAGTACTTC.

The CDR3 sequence: CASSALARSGANVLTF. For the CDR3, the DNA is TGTGCCAGCTCTGCACTAGCCCGATCTGGGGCCAACGTCCTGACTTTC. The V call is TRBV18, the J call TRBJ2-6, with D perhaps matching TRBD2 (6 bases). The ends were cut back, 6 bases at V and 1 base at J, with 13 bases in the middle. The CDR3 is 16 amino acids. Germline CDR1 is KGHSH and CDR2 is LQKENI.